The 9 T cell receptor beta chains presented below share a single source sample, sequenced in a study of T cells in Graves' hyperthyroidism and ophthalmopathy. TCR beta CDR3 sequences were amplified from RNA transcripts. HTBI primers were employed in a first-round RT-PCR of the TCR CDR3. TCRdb used MiXCR to reprocess the multiplex PCR reads, holding one entry per CDR3 protein. Counted here are more than 550,000 distinct CDR3 sequences, about 45% occurring once; the ten biggest clones make up roughly 7.2%. Sequencing was carried out using peripheral blood or thyroid tissue (not recorded which). All receptors come from an adult man with Graves' disease, either hyperthyroidism or ophthalmopathy (not recorded which).

This sequence joins TRBV15 and TRBJ1-4, with a possible D match to TRBD1 (5 bases). The germline V gene encodes CDR1 LNHNV and CDR2 YYDKDF (reference sequence). V gave up 3 bases and J gave up 11 bases, with 22 bases separating them. This CDR3 region has 16 residues. The CDR3 region has the DNA TGTGCCACCAGCAGGGATCGCCCACAGACCGGGGGGAAACTGTTTTTT. It is translated as CATSRDRPQTGGKLFF.

A word on this clonotype: With a much larger clone just one base away, this may be a read error. The rearrangement uses TRBV24-1 and TRBJ1-2; D unclear. With 4 bases removed from V and 9 bases from J, the gap between germline ends came to 20 bases. CDR3 length: 15 amino acids. Germline CDR1 KGHDR, CDR2 SFDVKD. CDR3 amino acids: CATSDSPTRHLRYTF. The CDR3 DNA reads TGTGCCACCAGTGACTCCCCGACACGACATTTACGCTACACCTTC.

As concerns this clonotype: The junction does not match germline at one end; this may be a read error. The chain joins TRBV10-3 to TRBJ1-5; 8 nucleotides line up with TRBD1. Germline lookup yields CDR1 ENHRY and CDR2 SYGVKD. The CDR3 extends over 14 amino acids. This CDR3 reads CTISDRGINQPQHF. The CDR3 region has the DNA TGTACCATCTCAGACAGGGGAATCAATCAGCCCCAGCATTTT.

This clonotype occurred a few times. This rearrangement joins TRBV7-2 to TRBJ2-7; 7 nucleotides agree with TRBD1. V was pared by 3 bases and J by 6 bases, with 5 bases of the junction left unmatched. Germline V gives CDR1 SGHTA, CDR2 FQGNSA. The CDR3 runs 13 residues. In nucleotides, the CDR3 is TGTGCCAGCAGCTTGGCTTACAGGGGCGAGCAGTACTTC. Translated, it gives CASSLAYRGEQYF.

This clonotype was seen at least ten times. This chain links TRBV10-3 with TRBJ2-7; D might be TRBD1 (6 bases). The CDR3 runs to 12 residues. V was shortened by 6 bases and J by 4 bases, with 10 bases between the two germline ends. Germline CDR1 and CDR2: ENHRY and SYGVKD. The CDR3 nucleotides are TGTGCCATCAGGGACAGCCTTTACGAGCAGTACTTC. It specifies CAIRDSLYEQYF.

The V and J genes are TRBV9 and TRBJ1-1, with 10 bases lining up with TRBD1. The CDR3 extends over 16 amino acids. V trimming: 4 bases; J trimming: 0 bases; junction bases outside the gene matches: 6. Looked up from germline, CDR1 is SGDLS and CDR2 is YYNGEE. This chain's CDR3 is CASSRRTGGMNTEAFF. CDR3 bases: TGTGCCAGCAGCCGAAGGACAGGGGGGATGAACACTGAAGCTTTCTTT.

The rearrangement uses TRBV2 and TRBJ1-1, with D possibly TRBD1 on 6 matching bases. Germline V gives CDR1 SNHLY, CDR2 FYNNEI. Trimming shortened V by 3 bases and J by 8 bases, and 10 bases separated the two germline ends. The CDR3 has 12 amino acids. The CDR3 region is CASSEDRAEAFF. CDR3 DNA: TGTGCCAGCAGTGAGGACAGAGCAGAAGCTTTCTTT.

This clonotype was seen more than once but under ten times. The chain is built from TRBV9 and TRBJ1-2, with TRBD1 matching 11 bases. Germline V lookup: CDR1 SGDLS, CDR2 YYNGEE. The CDR3 totals 14 residues. V lost 4 bases, J lost 8 bases, and 7 bases stayed unmatched. CDR3 nucleotide sequence: TGTGCCAGCAGCTCGGGACAGGGGGTGGAGGGCTACACCTTC. This sequence encodes CASSSGQGVEGYTF.

This clonotype was counted once. The CDR3 reads CASTPGPGGTSAFF. In DNA, the CDR3 is TGTGCCAGCACCCCTGGGCCAGGGGGCACGAGTGCTTTCTTT. The V and J genes are TRBV2 and TRBJ1-1; 8 nucleotides line up with TRBD1. The CDR3 totals 14 residues. The ends lost 7 bases at V and 11 bases at J; junction bases unmatched: 15. Germline V gene sequence: CDR1 SNHLY, CDR2 FYNNEI.